Below, one T cell receptor (beta chain) is given with its context. What it binds is not known. The sequencing template was cDNA reverse transcribed from extracted RNA. Generated by immunoSEQ multiplex PCR, the TCRdb table keeps only in-frame clones and is missing some. In the table there are around 250,000 clones, 67% of which are singletons. With 0 bases removed from V and 1 base from J, the gap between germline ends came to 4 bases. The CDR3 has 14 residues. In germline, CDR1 is SGHTA, CDR2 FQGNSA. These data belong to a study of CD8+ T cells in alopecia areata. Study information: Treated patients were dosed with oral tofacitinib, taking 5 to 10 mg twice daily. Study-level points and caveats: Clonality in lesional scalp, especially alopecia totalis/universalis, exceeded that of normal scalp.

In alopecia areata patients, both lesional scalp punch biopsies and peripheral blood were collected. The sample was CD4+ T cells sorted from blood, taken at week 0. The chain combines TRBV7-2 with TRBJ1-3; D is unresolved. The sequence came from a human donor with alopecia areata. This chain's CDR3 is CASSLAGSGNTIYF. The CDR3 nucleotides read TGTGCCAGCAGCTTAGCGGGTTCTGGAAACACCATATATTTT.